This T cell receptor beta chain was identified during a study of graft-versus-host responses after intestinal transplantation. V dropped 4 bases and J dropped 0 bases, with 2 bases sitting between them. This CDR3 spans 12 amino acids. Germline lookup yields CDR1 SNHLY and CDR2 FYNNEI. The table lists this clone with a few counts. What it binds is not known. Clones were read by immunoSEQ multiplex PCR, and TCRdb kept only the in-frame ones, dropping some. The sample lists about 26,000 clones, more than 75% seen once, with 0.65% to 0.75% in the top ten. The TCR comes from a human donor who received an intestinal transplant. Source: unstimulated CD4+ T cells sorted from spleen or lymph node cells, taken before intestinal transplant. The V and J genes are TRBV2 and TRBJ2-3; D not resolved. CDR3 bases: TGTGCCAGCAGTGCTAGCACAGATACGCAGTATTTT. This gives the protein CASSASTDTQYF.